A single T cell receptor beta chain is shown here with its context. The CDR3 is made up of 14 amino acids. Trimming stripped 6 bases from V and 7 bases from J, with 19 bases between. CDR1 and CDR2 (germline): MDHEN, SYDVKM. From the RT-PCR reads, TCRdb called clonotypes with MiXCR, one entry per CDR3 protein. The table records about 700,000 distinct CDR3 sequences, approximately 15% of them present only once. Sample: memory CD4+ T cells from blood. The TCR was taken from a female donor in good health, serving as a healthy control. The chain joins TRBV28 to TRBJ2-7; D is possibly TRBD1 or TRBD2 (5 bases each). The CDR3 here is CASSTPGASSEQYF. The CDR3 DNA reads as TGTGCCAGCAGCACCCCCGGGGCCTCGTCAGAGCAGTACTTC. Full variable domain (outside the CDR3, taken from reference TRBV28 and TRBJ2-7): DVKVTQSSRYLVKRTGEKVFLECVQDMDHENMFWYRQDPGLGLRLIYFSYDVKMKEKGDIPEGYSVSREKKERFSLILESASTNQTSMYLCASSTPGASSEQYFGPGTRLTVT.